A selection of T cell receptor beta chains follows, all from one sample in a study of T cell repertoires in aging, cancer and after chemotherapy. TCRdb fed the multiplex PCR reads into MiXCR, producing one record per CDR3 protein. This table has 3,500 or so distinct CDR3 sequences, roughly 34% appearing once. Sequenced input: blood. The receptors originated from a human donor in good health. CDR3s include the opening cysteine and the closing phenylalanine or tryptophan. A D gene is named only where the DNA matches it firmly. Expanded clones are given a class, and other clones once, few, many or no size at all.

D: NA
J: TRBJ1-4
size: few
V: TRBV5-6
DNA: TGTGCCAGCAGCTTGACAGGGAATGAAAAACTGTTTTTT
CDR3: CASSLTGNEKLFF

D: NA
J: TRBJ1-1
size: NA
V: TRBV12-3/TRBV12-4
DNA: TGTGCCAGCAGTTTAGAGCCCGGGCCGGGTCCTGAAGCTTTCTTT
CDR3: CASSLEPGPGPEAFF

D: NA
J: TRBJ1-2
size: NA
V: TRBV19
DNA: TGTGCCAGTAGTATAGAGGCCAGGGGAAACTATGGCTACACCTTC
CDR3: CASSIEARGNYGYTF

D: NA
J: TRBJ1-5
size: NA
V: TRBV6-5
DNA: TGTGCCAGCAGTGAGTCAGTCTTAAGGGTTCAGCCCCAGCATTTT
CDR3: CASSESVLRVQPQHF

D: TRBD2
J: TRBJ2-1
size: NA
V: TRBV12-3/TRBV12-4
DNA: TGTGCCAGCAGTTTAGTACGGACTAGCAGGAAGGATGAGCAGTTCTTC
CDR3: CASSLVRTSRKDEQFF

D: TRBD1
J: TRBJ1-1
size: NA
V: TRBV7-2
DNA: TGTGCCAGCAGCTTTACGACAGGGGCCACTGAAGCTTTCTTT
CDR3: CASSFTTGATEAFF

D: NA
J: TRBJ1-3
size: NA
V: TRBV19
DNA: TGTGCCAGTAGTATGGGCGGGGACACCATATATTTT
CDR3: CASSMGGDTIYF

D: NA
J: TRBJ2-5
size: once
V: TRBV20-1
DNA: TGCAGTGCTAGACAGCCGGGACGGGCCCAGGGGACCCAGTACTTC
CDR3: CSARQPGRAQGTQYF

D: NA
J: TRBJ2-3
size: medium-sized
V: TRBV6-2/TRBV6-3
DNA: TGTGCCAGCAGCAACTCCGGACGGAAGGCAGATACGCAGTATTTT
CDR3: CASSNSGRKADTQYF

D: NA
J: TRBJ1-2
size: NA
V: TRBV6-5
DNA: TGTGCCAGCAGTTACGAGGCGGGGGCGACTACCAGCCTTAACTATGGCTACACCTTC
CDR3: CASSYEAGATTSLNYGYTF

D: TRBD1
J: TRBJ2-2
size: few
V: TRBV6-5
DNA: TGTGCCAGCAGTAAGCTCCGGACAGGGGGTTTGTCCGGGGAGCTGTTTTTT
CDR3: CASSKLRTGGLSGELFF

D: TRBD2
J: TRBJ2-1
size: few
V: TRBV24-1
DNA: TGTGCCACCCAAAGCGGGGGGTCCTACAATGAGCAGTTCTTC
CDR3: CATQSGGSYNEQFF

D: NA
J: TRBJ1-1
size: NA
V: TRBV5-1
DNA: TGCGCCAGCAGCTTGAAAGTTGGCGGTGGCACTGAAGCTTTCTTT
CDR3: CASSLKVGGGTEAFF

D: NA
J: TRBJ1-3
size: NA
V: TRBV4-3
DNA: TGCGCCAGCAGCCAGGGGGTCCCGGGTACTGGAAACACCATATATTTT
CDR3: CASSQGVPGTGNTIYF

D: NA
J: TRBJ2-6
size: NA
V: TRBV5-4
DNA: TGTGCCAGCAGCTTGTACTCTGGGGCCAACGTCCTGACTTTC
CDR3: CASSLYSGANVLTF

D: NA
J: TRBJ1-5
size: NA
V: TRBV12-3/TRBV12-4
DNA: TGTGCCAGCAGTTTCTCTAGCAATCAGCCCCAGCATTTT
CDR3: CASSFSSNQPQHF

D: NA
J: TRBJ2-1
size: NA
V: TRBV27
DNA: TGTGCCAGCAGTCCCACCAGGAACGGGTACAATGAGCAGTTCTTC
CDR3: CASSPTRNGYNEQFF

D: NA
J: TRBJ2-2
size: hyperexpanded
V: TRBV6-6
DNA: TGTGCCAGCACCCCGGGGGTTTCGTGGGGGGAGCTGTTTTTT
CDR3: CASTPGVSWGELFF

D: NA
J: TRBJ1-1
size: few
V: TRBV6-6
DNA: TGTGCCAGCAGCTCACATACATCGAACACTGAAGCTTTCTTT
CDR3: CASSSHTSNTEAFF

D: TRBD2
J: TRBJ2-6
size: NA
V: TRBV4-2
DNA: TGCGCCAGCAGCCAAGACGCGGGGGGTTGGGCTGGGGCCAACGTCCTGACTTTC
CDR3: CASSQDAGGWAGANVLTF

D: NA
J: TRBJ1-1
size: medium-sized
V: TRBV29-1
DNA: TGCAGCGCTGCCCTAGGGAGCACTGAAGCTTTCTTT
CDR3: CSAALGSTEAFF

D: NA
J: TRBJ1-2
size: NA
V: TRBV12-3/TRBV12-4
DNA: TGTGCCAGCACCGAACAGGGCTCCAATGGCTACACCTTC
CDR3: CASTEQGSNGYTF

D: TRBD1
J: TRBJ1-2
size: few
V: TRBV6-2/TRBV6-3
DNA: TGTGCCAGCAGTCCGTGGACAGGGGGCGATGGCTACACCTTC
CDR3: CASSPWTGGDGYTF

D: NA
J: TRBJ1-2
size: few
V: TRBV6-5
DNA: TGTGCCAGCACCCAACTAGGACAGTTCTATGGCTACACCTTC
CDR3: CASTQLGQFYGYTF

D: NA
J: TRBJ2-1
size: NA
V: TRBV6-5
DNA: TGTGCCAGCAGTTACGGGTTAGCCAGAGAGCAGTTCTTC
CDR3: CASSYGLAREQFF

D: NA
J: TRBJ2-6
size: medium-sized
V: TRBV19
DNA: TGTGCCAGTAGTATGCATTGGGATGGGGCCAACGTCCTGACTTTC
CDR3: CASSMHWDGANVLTF

D: NA
J: TRBJ1-1
size: medium-sized
V: TRBV27
DNA: TGTGCCACCCGGATAGGGCCACGGAACACTGAAGCTTTCTTT
CDR3: CATRIGPRNTEAFF